The 21 T cell receptor beta chains below come from one sample, sequenced in a study of control samples from healthy donors and cancer patients. Profiling relied on immunoSEQ multiplex PCR, and the TCRdb table lists in-frame clones only, not all of them. The sample lists tens of thousands of clones; about four fifths were seen once. The sample consisted of PBMCs. Receptors were obtained from a woman aged 60-70 years with lung cancer.

V and J are TRBV2 and TRBJ1-5; no reliable D call. The V end was cut by 2 bases, the J end by 3 bases, with 14 bases between. Germline CDR1 SNHLY, CDR2 FYNNEI. The CDR3 has 16 amino acids. The CDR3 nucleotides read TGTGCCAGCAGTGAAAGTAGGGCAGGTAACAATCAGCCCCAGCATTTT. This gives the protein CASSESRAGNNQPQHF.

The chain links TRBV19 to TRBJ2-1; the match to TRBD1 covers 8 bases. The length of the CDR3 is 15 residues. The V gene end was trimmed by 5 bases and the J gene end by 7 bases; junction bases not matched to a gene: 10. Germline V gives CDR1 LNHDA, CDR2 SQIVND (reference sequence). As DNA, the CDR3 is TGTGCCAGTAGTTCGTTCGACAGGGGCGGTAATGAGCAGTTCTTC. Encoded protein: CASSSFDRGGNEQFF.

The rearrangement links TRBV11-2 to TRBJ1-1; the D is unclear. The length of the CDR3 is 12 residues. Germline CDR1 is SGHAT and CDR2 is FQNNGV. V was cut by 6 bases and J by 6 bases, with 11 bases left in between. The CDR3 DNA reads TGTGCCAGCAGTTTCCAGAGGGCTGAAGCTTTCTTT. It encodes CASSFQRAEAFF.

The V and J genes are TRBV2 and TRBJ1-1; weak D call: TRBD1 (6 bases). With 3 bases removed from V and 2 bases from J, the gap between germline ends came to 7 bases. Per germline, CDR1 SNHLY and CDR2 FYNNEI. This CDR3 spans 13 amino acids. DNA of the CDR3: TGTGCCAGCAGTGAGGACAGTAACACTGAAGCTTTCTTT. Translated: CASSEDSNTEAFF. Full variable domain (rest looked up from reference TRBV2 and TRBJ1-1): EPEVTQTPSHQVTQMGQEVILRCVPISNHLYFYWYRQILGQKVEFLVSFYNNEISEKSEIFDDQFSVERPDGSNFTLKIRSTKLEDSAMYFCASSEDSNTEAFFGQGTRLTVV.

CDR3 bases: TGTGCCAGTAGTATGTGGGGAGGTCCGGGACAGGGTACCGGGGAGCTGTTTTTT. It encodes CASSMWGGPGQGTGELFF. The chain uses TRBV19 and TRBJ2-2; 9 positions match TRBD1. With V trimmed by 3 bases and J by 5 bases, 13 bases remained unmatched. Germline assignment: CDR1 LNHDA and CDR2 SQIVND (reference sequence). This CDR3 spans 18 amino acids.

The chain has TRBV9 and TRBJ1-2, with 9 nucleotides matching TRBD1. After removal of 3 bases from V and 8 bases from J, the junction contained 5 bases not matched to a gene. CDR3 length: 13 residues. Germline assignment: CDR1 SGDLS and CDR2 YYNGEE. The CDR3 nucleotides read TGTGCCAGCAGCGCTAGGGACAGGGCCGGCTACACCTTC. Its protein is CASSARDRAGYTF. The full variable domain, in which reference TRBV9 and TRBJ1-2 provide the parts outside the CDR3, is DSGVTQTPKHLITATGQRVTLRCSPRSGDLSVYWYQQSLDQGLQFLIQYYNGEERAKGNILERFSAQQFPDLHSELNLSSLELGDSALYFCASSARDRAGYTFGSGTRLTVV.

This chain links TRBV6-5 with TRBJ1-5; D is uncertain. Germline V gene data show CDR1 as MNHEY and CDR2 as SVGAGI. This CDR3 comprises 13 residues. V shed 6 bases and J shed 0 bases, with 6 bases lying between them. The CDR3 nucleotides read TGTGCCAGCAGGGGTAATAGCAATCAGCCCCAGCATTTT. It is translated as CASRGNSNQPQHF.

The J gene is TRBJ2-7, the V gene TRBV5-6; TRBD1 matches 12 bases. The germline V gene encodes CDR1 SGHDT and CDR2 YYEEEE. CDR3 length: 15 residues. With 4 bases clipped from V and 6 bases from J, the junction kept 8 bases outside the gene matches. In DNA form, the CDR3 reads TGTGCCAGCAGCCCGGGGGACAGGGGGCTCGTCGAGCAGTACTTC. It translates to CASSPGDRGLVEQYF.

V usage is TRBV30 and J usage is TRBJ1-4; D is undetermined. From germline, CDR1 is GTSNPN and CDR2 SVGIG (reference sequence). CDR3 size: 14 residues. Trimming took off 0 bases at V and 6 bases at J, with 11 bases between the two ends. CDR3 in DNA: TGTGCCTGGAGTGTATCCGGGTTGGATGAAAAACTGTTTTTT. Translating gives CAWSVSGLDEKLFF.

The chain combines TRBV4-2 with TRBJ2-7; perhaps D is TRBD1 or TRBD2 (6 bases each). From germline, CDR1 is LGHNA and CDR2 YNFKEQ. The V gene lost 7 bases and the J gene lost 5 bases, with 15 bases spanning the gap. This CDR3 is built from 13 residues. This chain's CDR3 is CASMGGTGHEQYF. The CDR3 region has the DNA TGTGCCAGCATGGGGGGCACGGGCCACGAGCAGTACTTC.

The CDR3 region is CAISATPTGGLLYSNQPQHF. The CDR3 DNA reads TGTGCCATCAGTGCCACTCCGACAGGGGGCCTCCTTTATAGCAATCAGCCCCAGCATTTT. The genes are TRBV10-3 and TRBJ1-5; 10 positions agree with TRBD1. Germline values: CDR1 ENHRY, CDR2 SYGVKD. V was pared by 4 bases and J by 0 bases, with 15 bases of the junction left unmatched. The CDR3 covers 20 residues.

This chain connects TRBV2 to TRBJ1-1; 8 positions agree with TRBD1. The CDR3 has 13 amino acids. Trimming removed 5 bases from V and 4 bases from J; junction bases left unmatched: 3. CDR1 is SNHLY and CDR2 is FYNNEI in the germline V gene. In nucleotides, the CDR3 is TGTGCCAGCAGTACGGACAGGGCCACTGAAGCTTTCTTT. Translating gives CASSTDRATEAFF. The variable domain in full, completed from reference TRBV2 and TRBJ1-1, reads EPEVTQTPSHQVTQMGQEVILRCVPISNHLYFYWYRQILGQKVEFLVSFYNNEISEKSEIFDDQFSVERPDGSNFTLKIRSTKLEDSAMYFCASSTDRATEAFFGQGTRLTVV.

V usage is TRBV3-1 (or the pseudogene TRBV3-2) and J usage is TRBJ1-3, with TRBD1 as a possible D gene (6 bases). CDR3 length: 17 residues. Germline CDR1 and CDR2: LGHDT and YNNKEL (reference sequence). V was shortened by 0 bases and J by 0 bases, with 12 bases between the two germline ends. CDR3 region: CASSQDARGTSGNTIYF. CDR3 nucleotides: TGTGCCAGCAGCCAAGACGCCAGGGGAACCTCTGGAAACACCATATATTTT.

This chain uses TRBV7-2 with TRBJ1-2; D uncertain. Trimming removed 6 bases from V and 5 bases from J, with 13 bases in between. CDR3 length: 13 residues. Germline CDR1 and CDR2: SGHTA and FQGNSA. CDR3 protein: CASSERRRYGYTF. As DNA, the CDR3 is TGTGCCAGCAGTGAGAGGCGTCGGTATGGCTACACCTTC.

The gene calls are TRBV18 and TRBJ2-3; TRBD1 matches 10 bases. V lost 4 bases, J lost 3 bases, and 4 bases stayed unmatched. The CDR3 loop spans 15 amino acids. Germline V lookup: CDR1 KGHSH, CDR2 LQKENI. The CDR3 DNA sequence: TGTGCCAGCTCACGACAGGGGGCGCTAACAGATACGCAGTATTTT. It specifies CASSRQGALTDTQYF.

The chain couples TRBV3-1 (or the pseudogene TRBV3-2) to TRBJ1-2, with 11 bases fitting TRBD1. V shed 6 bases, J shed 3 bases, and the junction held 0 bases outside the gene matches. This CDR3 has 13 residues. Germline V gives CDR1 LGHDT, CDR2 YNNKEL (reference sequence). CDR3 DNA: TGTGCCAGCAGGGGACAGGGGGACTATGGCTACACCTTC. Translated: CASRGQGDYGYTF.

This chain uses TRBV20-1 with TRBJ1-2, with a possible D match to TRBD1 (5 bases). Germline CDR1 and CDR2: DFQATT and SNEGSKA (reference sequence). V shed 3 bases and J shed 8 bases, with 19 bases lying between them. The CDR3 is made up of 14 amino acids. CDR3 nucleotide sequence: TGCAGTGCTAGTAGTCCCGGGACCAGCGGCGGCTACACCTTC. This encodes CSASSPGTSGGYTF.

This chain uses TRBV5-1 with TRBJ2-1, with 12 nucleotides matching TRBD2. V dropped 4 bases and J dropped 0; count of bases not matched to a gene: 8. The CDR3 consists of 18 residues. Per germline, CDR1 SGHRS and CDR2 YFSETQ. CDR3 bases: TGCGCCAGCAGCCCGACTAGCGGGGGACGTCACTCCTACAATGAGCAGTTCTTC. Its translation: CASSPTSGGRHSYNEQFF.

As DNA, the CDR3 is TGTGCCAGCAGCTTCCTTAATCAGCCCCAGCATTTT. Its translation: CASSFLNQPQHF. The V call is TRBV7-9, the J call TRBJ1-5; D is ambiguous. The CDR3 is made up of 12 amino acids. The V gene lost 3 bases and the J gene lost 4 bases, with 4 bases spanning the gap. Germline lookup yields CDR1 SEHNR and CDR2 FQNEAQ (reference sequence).

V usage is TRBV9 and J usage is TRBJ1-3; weak D call: TRBD1 (5 bases). This CDR3 comprises 16 residues. V was shortened by 3 bases and J by 0 bases, with 13 bases between the two germline ends. Germline V gene sequence: CDR1 SGDLS, CDR2 YYNGEE. CDR3 coding DNA: TGTGCCAGCAGCGAGGCCTGGACAACCTCTGGAAACACCATATATTTT. Translated, it gives CASSEAWTTSGNTIYF.

The chain uses TRBV10-3 and TRBJ2-7; TRBD1 or TRBD2 may be the D gene (5 bases each). The CDR3 is made up of 12 amino acids. V was shortened by 9 bases and J by 9 bases, with 18 bases between the two germline ends. Looked up from germline, CDR1 is ENHRY and CDR2 is SYGVKD. For the CDR3, the DNA is TGTGCCATAGGACCGGGGCTAGCCGGGCAGTACTTC. It yields the protein CAIGPGLAGQYF.